This T cell receptor (beta chain) was identified in a study of preoperative IRX-2 immunotherapy in early breast cancer. Treatment defined: preoperative locoregional IRX-2 cytokine immunotherapy. This phase Ib study tested locoregional IRX-2 cytokine immunotherapy given before surgery. Generated by immunoSEQ multiplex PCR, the TCRdb table keeps only in-frame clones and is missing some. The sample records 24,000 or so clones, approximately 95% being singletons. Germline lookup yields CDR1 SGHRS and CDR2 YFSETQ. V dropped 4 bases and J dropped 6 bases, with 19 bases sitting between them. The length of the CDR3 is 15 residues.

The sample here was tumor tissue, taken after IRX-2 immunotherapy. The chain uses TRBV5-1 and TRBJ2-5, with a possible D match to TRBD1 (5 bases). This receptor was taken from a human donor with breast cancer. The CDR3 coding sequence is TGCGCCAGCAGCGCCGAGGACATCCCCCAGCAGACCCAGTACTTC. Protein product: CASSAEDIPQQTQYF.